This T cell receptor beta chain derives from a study of Graves' ophthalmopathy and Graves' hyperthyroidism. Overall study: Peripheral blood samples were taken at initial diagnosis, before any treatment.

CDR3 regions of TCR beta were amplified from RNA transcripts. Second-round multiplex PCR followed a first-round RT-PCR using HTBI primers. TCRdb re-called the multiplex PCR reads with MiXCR, one entry per CDR3 protein. The sample lists roughly 400,000 distinct CDR3 sequences, 17% occurring once. Hyperthyroidism patients were newly diagnosed, ill under 2 months, and aged 18 to 65 years. Pregnancy or lactation, uncontrolled infections and other autoimmune diseases were grounds for excluding patients. A diagnosis was made from clinical symptoms together with serum thyroxine, TRAb, thyroid ultrasound and orbital computed tomography. After removal of 2 bases from V and 1 base from J, the junction contained 12 bases not matched to a gene. Germline-derived CDR1 and CDR2 are SGHRS and YFSETQ. The CDR3 has 17 amino acids. The table lists this clonotype with many counts.

Source material: peripheral blood. The sequence was collected from an adult woman with stable Graves' hyperthyroidism. The genes are TRBV5-1 and TRBJ2-7; 7 nucleotides agree with TRBD2. The CDR3 region is CASSLHRGGSSSYEQYF. As DNA, the CDR3 is TGCGCCAGCAGCTTACACCGCGGCGGGAGCTCTTCCTACGAGCAGTACTTC. Full variable domain (outside the CDR3, taken from reference TRBV5-1 and TRBJ2-7): KAGVTQTPRYLIKTRGQQVTLSCSPISGHRSVSWYQQTPGQGLQFLFEYFSETQRNKGNFPGRFSGRQFSNSRSEMNVSTLELGDSALYLCASSLHRGGSSSYEQYFGPGTRLTVT.